This is a list of T cell receptor beta chains from one sample in a study of neurological immune-mediated disorders. TCRdb re-analysed the 5' RACE reads in MiXCR, keeping a single row per CDR3 protein. The sample lists about 60,000 distinct CDR3 sequences, roughly 10% seen once, with 6.5% to 8% in the top ten. The sequenced sample was PBMCs. These receptors all come from a male donor with HTLV-1-associated myelopathy (HAM/TSP). Each CDR3 is given with its conserved first and last residue.

v_gene	j_gene	CDR3aa
TRBV18	TRBJ2-7	CASSPQQGTAYYEQYF
TRBV25-1	TRBJ2-2	CASSDYFGTPGTGELFF
TRBV5-5	TRBJ2-2	CASRFRQGAIGELFF
TRBV24-1	TRBJ2-1	CATSEQQGRPHNEQFF
TRBV20-1	TRBJ1-5	CSAREGGSQPQHF
TRBV3-1	TRBJ2-1	CASTPQGSNEQFF
TRBV24-1	TRBJ2-1	CATGQDYNEQFF
TRBV20-1	TRBJ2-5	CSAQSTSGGAWETQYF
TRBV20-1	TRBJ2-7	CSASFVQGAAEQYF
TRBV7-8	TRBJ2-1	CASSLGAAYEQFF
TRBV5-1	TRBJ2-3	CASSLVITDTQYF
TRBV2	TRBJ1-2	CASRGTGGRGYGYTF
TRBV7-6	TRBJ2-1	CASSRRTGTSSYNEQFF
TRBV10-3	TRBJ2-5	CAISEGRSTSGQETQYF
TRBV5-1	TRBJ2-7	CASSLPSASYEQYF
TRBV18	TRBJ1-1	CASSRGSYNTEAFF
TRBV15	TRBJ2-2	CATSRPPGEITGELFF
TRBV6-1	TRBJ2-3	CASSERHWALNTQYF
TRBV25-1	TRBJ1-1	CASSEGLNTEAFF
TRBV6-5	TRBJ2-2	CASRGTSGVYGELFF
TRBV6-2/TRBV6-3	TRBJ2-3	CASRLLDRVTDTQYF
TRBV29-1	TRBJ2-5	CSVALASETQYF
TRBV11-2	TRBJ1-1	CASSFGQNTEAFF
TRBV4-3	TRBJ1-5	CASSKEYKGQPQHF
TRBV20-1	TRBJ2-7	CSAPEVRKRWEQYF
TRBV29-1	TRBJ2-5	CSVEGGHLETQYF
TRBV14	TRBJ2-1	CASSQRDLTWGEQFF
TRBV7-9	TRBJ1-6	CASSLSSGASSYNSPLHF
TRBV2	TRBJ2-1	CASEPGPRYVNEQFF
TRBV20-1	TRBJ2-5	CSARELAGVQETQYF
TRBV5-1	TRBJ2-3	CASKLRGDTQYF
TRBV7-9	TRBJ2-2	CASSLRQGWLPGELFF
TRBV5-1	TRBJ1-1	CASSYGTEAFF
TRBV10-2	TRBJ2-3	CASSDLTRGTDTQYF
TRBV9	TRBJ2-3	CASKTGSTDTQYF
TRBV30	TRBJ1-1	CAPDRLNTEAFF
TRBV15	TRBJ2-7	CATSREWGQGSYEQYF
TRBV7-9	TRBJ2-2	CASSPDRGSPGELFF